Listed below are T cell receptor beta chains from one sample, sequenced in a study of shared clonotypes between healthy human individuals. Data came from immunoSEQ multiplex PCR; TCRdb stores just in-frame clones and leaves some out. This sample yields approximately 600,000 clones, of which approximately 95% are seen a single time; approximately 0.12% belongs to the top ten. The sequencing sample was made of naive CD8+ T cells sorted from blood. These TCRs come from a woman aged 25-40 years in good health. The CDR3 runs from the conserved cysteine through the conserved F or W. Some rows have no size entry. The others give once, few or many, or a class for an expanded clone.

v_gene	abundance	j_gene	CDR3aa
TRBV28	NA	TRBJ2-7	CASSASGSFNEQYF
TRBV7-9	NA	TRBJ2-5	CASSLSGNQETQYF
TRBV6-5	once	TRBJ2-2	CASSYLQTGRDGELFF
TRBV4-2	NA	TRBJ2-7	CASSQDTTSETYEQYF
TRBV28	NA	TRBJ2-1	CASSFQGRLVGNEQFF
TRBV6-1	NA	TRBJ2-1	CASTQGRSYNEQFF
TRBV28	NA	TRBJ2-7	CASRNRGTYEQYF
TRBV15	NA	TRBJ1-4	CATSSQTVTNEKLFF
TRBV4-1	NA	TRBJ1-2	CASSQGGTGGGYTF
TRBV28	NA	TRBJ1-1	CASSPGPEAFF
TRBV5-1	NA	TRBJ1-1	CASRWDSTYMNTEAFF
TRBV9	NA	TRBJ1-1	CASSTPPGQMNTEAFF
TRBV27	once	TRBJ2-3	CASSSLGGLTDTQYF
TRBV4-2	NA	TRBJ1-1	CASSQDRGGQTNTEAFF